This T cell receptor (beta chain) stems from a study of cytomegalovirus exposure and HLA in healthy donors. Broader study findings: In a later analysis, a genetic analysis reported fewer productive-TCR N-insertions in an Asian-associated ancestry cluster than the cohort average.

Nominally healthy donors provided the samples, though records likely missed some immune exposures. V lost 6 bases, J lost 8 bases, and 7 bases stayed unmatched. Germline V lookup: CDR1 LNHDA, CDR2 SQIVND (reference sequence). CDR3 length: 13 amino acids. PCR employed 60 Vbeta and 13 Jbeta primers. The assay was immunoSEQ multiplex PCR, and TCRdb's table has in-frame clones only and misses some. Here the sample spans about 120,000 clones, approximately 75% being singletons. As for this clone: The target antigen is unknown.

The chain is built from TRBV19 and TRBJ1-2; 9 nucleotides agree with TRBD1. This receptor was obtained from a man aged 40-49 years in good health and CMV-seronegative. Sequenced input: PBMCs. The chain's CDR3 is CASSHTGGGGYTF. CDR3 sequence (DNA): TGTGCCAGTAGCCACACAGGGGGCGGCGGCTACACCTTC.